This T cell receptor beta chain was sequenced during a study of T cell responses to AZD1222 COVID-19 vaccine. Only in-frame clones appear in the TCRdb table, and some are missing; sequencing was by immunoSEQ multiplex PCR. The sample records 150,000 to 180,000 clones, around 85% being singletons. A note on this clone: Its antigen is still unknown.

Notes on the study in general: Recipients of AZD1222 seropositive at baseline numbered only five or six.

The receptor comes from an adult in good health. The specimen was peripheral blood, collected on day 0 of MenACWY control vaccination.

As DNA, the CDR3 is TGTGCCAGCAGTGACACAGGGGGGACCTACGAGCAGTACGTC. It specifies CASSDTGGTYEQYV. The rearrangement uses TRBV6-1 and TRBJ2-7; TRBD1 agrees at 8 bases. J was trimmed by 2 bases and V by 3 bases; bases with no gene match: 3. Germline V lookup: CDR1 MNHNS, CDR2 SASEGT. The CDR3 sequence is 14 residues long.